Each of the 10 T cell receptor beta chains below was sequenced from the same sample in a study of technical replicates of blood from a handful of donors. TCRdb's table, derived via immunoSEQ multiplex PCR, lists solely in-frame clones and lacks some. The sample lists approximately 69,000 clones, roughly 88% seen once, with 4.6% in the top ten. The sequenced material came from PBMCs. The source is a human donor in good health. Some clones in this sample may be carry-over from other donors' samples.

V usage is TRBV5-1 and J usage is TRBJ1-6; tentative D call: TRBD1 (5 bases). CDR3 size: 14 residues. Germline loops: CDR1 SGHRS, CDR2 YFSETQ. V was trimmed by 0 bases and J by 10 bases, leaving 11 bases between them. CDR3 in amino acids: CASSLAGMGSPLHF. The CDR3 DNA reads TGCGCCAGCAGCTTGGCAGGGATGGGGTCACCCCTCCACTTT.

V gene TRBV12-5 combines with J gene TRBJ1-5; D is possibly TRBD1 (5 bases). The CDR3 length is 13 residues. The V gene's germline CDR1 is LGHNT and CDR2 FRNRAP. Trimming took off 4 bases at V and 5 bases at J, with 9 bases between the two ends. The CDR3 loop reads CASGSDSYQPQHF. The CDR3 DNA sequence: TGTGCTAGTGGTTCAGACAGCTATCAGCCCCAGCATTTT. Variable domain in full (rest from reference TRBV12-5 and TRBJ1-5): DARVTQTPRHKVTEMGQEVTMRCQPILGHNTVFWYRQTMMQGLELLAYFRNRAPLDDSGMPKDRFSAEMPDATLATLKIQPSEPRDSAVYFCASGSDSYQPQHFGDGTRLSIL.

This chain uses TRBV7-9 with TRBJ1-6; D possibly corresponds to TRBD1 (5 bases). The germline V gene encodes CDR1 SEHNR and CDR2 FQNEAQ (reference sequence). The germline V and J ends were trimmed by 5 bases and 9 bases, with 17 bases remaining between them. The CDR3 sequence is 15 residues long. In DNA form, the CDR3 reads TGTGCCAGCAGCCCCAGCGGGGGGGGAGGTTCACCCCTCCACTTT. It encodes CASSPSGGGGSPLHF.

The chain recombines TRBV7-2 with TRBJ2-1, with 16 bases fitting TRBD2. The length of the CDR3 is 19 residues. Germline V gene sequence: CDR1 SGHTA, CDR2 FQGNSA. J gave up 0 bases and V 4 bases, and 6 bases lay outside the gene matches. The CDR3, as DNA: TGTGCCAGCAGCTCACCGGGACTAGCGGGAGGGAGCTCCTACAATGAGCAGTTCTTC. Protein sequence: CASSSPGLAGGSSYNEQFF.

The genes are TRBV6-1 and TRBJ2-2, with 8 positions matching TRBD2. J gave up 5 bases and V 6 bases, and 5 bases lay outside the gene matches. Germline V CDR1 and CDR2: MNHNS, SASEGT. The CDR3 consists of 14 residues. CDR3 residues: CASSYGGETGELFF. The CDR3 nucleotides read TGTGCCAGCAGCTACGGGGGGGAGACCGGGGAGCTGTTTTTT.

The chain employs TRBV7-9 and TRBJ1-3; D unresolved. The ends were cut back, 2 bases at V and 11 bases at J, with 13 bases in the middle. Germline-derived CDR1 and CDR2 are SEHNR and FQNEAQ (reference sequence). The CDR3 runs 13 residues. The CDR3 nucleotides read TGTGCCAGCAGCTTAAGCGGGCCGGTTCCCATATATTTT. Translating it yields CASSLSGPVPIYF. Based on the CDR3 plus reference TRBV7-9 and TRBJ1-3, the full variable domain is DTGVSQNPRHKITKRGQNVTFRCDPISEHNRLYWYRQTLGQGPEFLTYFQNEAQLEKSRLLSDRFSAERPKGSFSTLEIQRTEQGDSAMYLCASSLSGPVPIYFGEGSWLTVV.

The CDR3 sequence: CASSLAQVGSSAEAFF. CDR3 nucleotides: TGTGCCAGCAGCTTGGCGCAGGTTGGCTCGTCGGCTGAAGCTTTCTTT. V is TRBV5-4 and J is TRBJ1-1; D is unresolved. This CDR3 is built from 16 residues. Per the germline V gene, CDR1 is SGHNT and CDR2 is YYREEE (reference sequence). V was clipped by 0 bases and J by 6 bases, with 18 bases between them.

This chain joins TRBV5-4 and TRBJ2-7; D uncertain. In germline, CDR1 is SGHNT, CDR2 YYREEE (reference sequence). Trimming shortened V by 1 base and J by 3 bases, and 14 bases separated the two germline ends. The CDR3 is made up of 15 amino acids. The CDR3 coding sequence is TGTGCCAGCAGCTTGACCGCTCTCGGTCTCTACGAGCAGTACTTC. Protein: CASSLTALGLYEQYF.

The genes are TRBV30 and TRBJ2-7; D may be TRBD2 (5 bases). The germline gives CDR1 GTSNPN, CDR2 SVGIG (reference sequence). The germline V and J ends were trimmed by 5 bases and 5 bases, with 19 bases remaining between them. The CDR3 sequence is 14 residues long. In DNA form, the CDR3 reads TGTGCCTGGTGGACTGGTCTTGGAAGCAACGAGCAGTACTTC. It yields the protein CAWWTGLGSNEQYF.

This clone was detected only once. The gene calls are TRBV7-9 and TRBJ2-5; 8 positions agree with TRBD2. Unmatched junction bases numbered 6, after V lost 5 bases and J lost 1 base. Germline V gene data show CDR1 as SEHNR and CDR2 as FQNEAQ (reference sequence). The CDR3 extends over 15 amino acids. CDR3 nucleotide sequence: TGTGCCAGCAGCAGGACTAGCTTACCCCAAGAGACCCAGTACTTC. This encodes CASSRTSLPQETQYF.